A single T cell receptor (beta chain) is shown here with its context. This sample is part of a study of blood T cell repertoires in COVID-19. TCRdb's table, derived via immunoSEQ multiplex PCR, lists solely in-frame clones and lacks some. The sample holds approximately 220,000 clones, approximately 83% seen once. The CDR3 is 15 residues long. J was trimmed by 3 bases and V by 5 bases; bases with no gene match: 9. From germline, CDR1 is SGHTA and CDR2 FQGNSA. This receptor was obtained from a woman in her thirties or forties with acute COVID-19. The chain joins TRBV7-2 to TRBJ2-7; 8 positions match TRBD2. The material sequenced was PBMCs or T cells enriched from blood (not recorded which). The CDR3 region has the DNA TGTGCCAGCAGCAACTCCGGGACTAGTGTCTACGAGCAGTACTTC. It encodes CASSNSGTSVYEQYF.